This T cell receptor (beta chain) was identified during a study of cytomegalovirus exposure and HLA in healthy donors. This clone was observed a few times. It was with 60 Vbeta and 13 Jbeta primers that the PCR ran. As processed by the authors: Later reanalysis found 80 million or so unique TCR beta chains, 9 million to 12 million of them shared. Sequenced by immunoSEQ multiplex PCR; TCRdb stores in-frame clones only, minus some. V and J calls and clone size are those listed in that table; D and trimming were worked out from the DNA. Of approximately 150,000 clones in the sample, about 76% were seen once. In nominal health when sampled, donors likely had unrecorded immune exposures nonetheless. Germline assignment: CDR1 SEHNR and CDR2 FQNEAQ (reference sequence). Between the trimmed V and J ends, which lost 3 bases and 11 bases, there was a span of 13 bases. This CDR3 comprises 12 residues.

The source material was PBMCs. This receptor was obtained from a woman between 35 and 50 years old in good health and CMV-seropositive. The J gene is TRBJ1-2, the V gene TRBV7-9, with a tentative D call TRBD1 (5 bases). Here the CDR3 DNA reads TGTGCCAGCAGCTTTTCGGACATCAGTTACACCTTC. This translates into CASSFSDISYTF.